These T cell receptor beta chains were read from a single sample in a study of blood T cell repertoires in COVID-19. Some clones are missing from TCRdb's copy, which holds only in-frame ones; the method was immunoSEQ multiplex PCR. The sample lists about 150,000 clones, about 86% occurring once. Sequencing used PBMCs or T cells enriched from blood (not recorded which). The receptors originated from a man in his forties or fifties who had recovered from COVID-19. CDR3s include the opening cysteine and the closing phenylalanine or tryptophan. The D gene is left open where the match is weak. Some rows have no size entry. The others give once, few or many, or a class for an expanded clone.

TRBJ1-6,.,TRBV7-8,.,TGTGCCAGCAGCTTAGGAATGAGCTCCTATAATTCACCCCTCCACTTT,CASSLGMSSYNSPLHF
TRBJ1-1,.,TRBV7-2,TRBD1,TGTGCCAGCAGCTGGACGGACAGGCCGAACACTGAAGCTTTCTTT,CASSWTDRPNTEAFF
TRBJ1-5,.,TRBV7-2,.,TGTGCCAGCAGCTTAGGGGGAGCGGATAGCAATCAGCCCCAGCATTTT,CASSLGGADSNQPQHF
TRBJ2-7,few,TRBV18,.,TGTGCCAGCTCACCCAACAGGGCGGCCTACGAGCAGTACTTC,CASSPNRAAYEQYF
TRBJ1-2,.,TRBV4-1,TRBD1,TGCGCCAGCAGCCAAGGAGGACAGGGGGTCTATGGCTACACCTTC,CASSQGGQGVYGYTF
TRBJ2-1,.,TRBV6-5,TRBD2,TGTGCCAGCAGCCGTGGGACTAGCAGCAATGAGCAGTTCTTC,CASSRGTSSNEQFF
TRBJ2-3,once,TRBV7-9,TRBD2,TGTGCCAGCAGCGCCGGCAGCGGGGGCACAGATACGCAGTATTTT,CASSAGSGGTDTQYF
TRBJ2-3,.,TRBV9,TRBD2,TGTGCCAGCAGCGTGGGACTAGCGGGGGTGCGCACAGATACGCAGTATTTT,CASSVGLAGVRTDTQYF
TRBJ2-2,.,TRBV19,TRBD2,TGTGCCAGTAGTCAATTGGGAGCGGGGGCCGCCACCGGGGAGCTGTTTTTT,CASSQLGAGAATGELFF
TRBJ1-2,.,TRBV6-5,.,TGTGCCAGCCGCACCCCCGGTATGGGCTACACCTTC,CASRTPGMGYTF
TRBJ1-2,.,TRBV3-1/TRBV3-2,TRBD1,TGTGCCAGCAGCCTTAGACAGGGGGAAATCTATGGCTACACCTTC,CASSLRQGEIYGYTF
TRBJ1-1,.,TRBV5-1,.,TGCGCCAGCAGCTTCGGGGAACTAGCTTTCTTT,CASSFGELAFF
TRBJ2-7,.,TRBV7-2,.,TGTGCCAGCAGCTCGACAGGTTACGAGCAGTACTTC,CASSSTGYEQYF
TRBJ2-4,.,TRBV6-2/TRBV6-3,.,TGTGCCAGCAGCGAAGCCATTAGAGCCAAAAACATTCAGTACTTC,CASSEAIRAKNIQYF
TRBJ1-5,.,TRBV6-2/TRBV6-3,.,TGTGCCAGCAGTGCGGTCTCGGGATTCCAGCCCCAGCATTTT,CASSAVSGFQPQHF
TRBJ2-3,.,TRBV7-8,.,TGTGCCAGCACTCCGGACAGTCATGGGGATACGCAGTATTTT,CASTPDSHGDTQYF
TRBJ2-7,once,TRBV5-4,TRBD2,TGTGCCAGCAGCTTCACTAGCGGGGGGACCTACGAGCAGTACTTC,CASSFTSGGTYEQYF
TRBJ1-5,.,TRBV4-1,TRBD1,TGCGCCAGCAGCCAGGGACAGCGCAATCAGCCCCAGCATTTT,CASSQGQRNQPQHF
TRBJ1-2,.,TRBV6-2/TRBV6-3,TRBD1,TGTGCCAGCAGTTTGGGGCCGGGACAGATCTATGGCTACACCTTC,CASSLGPGQIYGYTF
TRBJ2-7,once,TRBV5-5,TRBD1,TGTGCCAGCAGCTTGCAAGGGACAGGGGGCGTTTACGAGCAGTACTTC,CASSLQGTGGVYEQYF
TRBJ1-2,.,TRBV3-1/TRBV3-2,.,TGTGCCAGCAGCCCATTCGGAGGGGCGGGTGGCTACACCTTC,CASSPFGGAGGYTF
TRBJ2-5,.,TRBV2,.,TGTGCCAGTATAGGCCTAGCCCGGGAGACCCAGTACTTC,CASIGLARETQYF
TRBJ2-3,.,TRBV6-1,TRBD1,TGTGCCAGCAGTGAATACGTGACAGGGAGAACAGATACGCAGTATTTT,CASSEYVTGRTDTQYF
TRBJ1-2,.,TRBV6-1,TRBD1,TGTGCCAGCAGTGAAGTCGGGACAGGGTATGGCTACACCTTC,CASSEVGTGYGYTF
TRBJ1-5,few,TRBV7-2,.,TGTGCCAGCAGCTTAGGACAGACTAGCAATCAGCCCCAGCATTTT,CASSLGQTSNQPQHF
TRBJ1-1,.,TRBV18,TRBD1,TGTGCCAGCTCACCACCGACAGGGATGAACACTGAAGCTTTCTTT,CASSPPTGMNTEAFF
TRBJ1-4,.,TRBV4-2,TRBD1,TGTGCCAGCAGCCAAGAATTGGCAGGGGGAGAAAAACTGTTTTTT,CASSQELAGGEKLFF
TRBJ1-3,.,TRBV15,.,TGTGCCACCAGCAACGTTGCAGGGCCCCGAACCACCATATATTTT,CATSNVAGPRTTIYF
TRBJ2-3,.,TRBV5-1,TRBD1,TGCGCCAGCAGCTTGGACACAGGGGGGAACACAGATACGCAGTATTTT,CASSLDTGGNTDTQYF
TRBJ1-1,once,TRBV12-3/TRBV12-4,.,TGTGCCATTGTCCGAGGGAACACTGAAGCTTTCTTT,CAIVRGNTEAFF
TRBJ2-3,.,TRBV9,.,TGTGCCAGCAGCGTAGGCAGGAGGACCCAAAGCACAGATACGCAGTATTTT,CASSVGRRTQSTDTQYF
TRBJ2-1,.,TRBV7-9,.,TGTGCCAGCAGCCCGACGGTCGACAGGTCCTCCTACAATGAGCAGTTCTTC,CASSPTVDRSSYNEQFF
TRBJ2-7,.,TRBV11-1,.,TGTGCCAGCAGCTTAGGACAGCCCCCGGGTTCCTACGAGCAGTACTTC,CASSLGQPPGSYEQYF
TRBJ1-2,.,TRBV5-6,.,TGTGCCAGCAGCCCCGGGGGGCCAGGGAACAATGGCTACACCTTC,CASSPGGPGNNGYTF
TRBJ1-5,.,TRBV4-1,TRBD1,TGCGCCAGCAGCCAAGGAGAGACAGGGCATAGCAATCAGCCCCAGCATTTT,CASSQGETGHSNQPQHF
TRBJ2-7,.,TRBV11-3,TRBD2,TGTGCCAGCACCCCAAGTGCTAGCGGGTTTACCTACGAGCAGTACTTC,CASTPSASGFTYEQYF
TRBJ1-5,.,TRBV28,.,TGTGCCAGCAGCCCTGGGGCGTTTAGCAATCAGCCCCAGCATTTT,CASSPGAFSNQPQHF
TRBJ1-2,.,TRBV23-1,.,TGCGCCAGCAGTCCACAGGGAAAGAGCTATGGCTACACCTTC,CASSPQGKSYGYTF
TRBJ2-2,.,TRBV5-4,.,TGTGCCAGCAGCTTGGGCGGTTTAGGTTCCGGGGAGCTGTTTTTT,CASSLGGLGSGELFF
TRBJ2-7,.,TRBV6-1,TRBD2,TGTGCCAGCAGTGAAATCCTAGCGGGGGGAATAATATCCTACGAGCAGTACTTC,CASSEILAGGIISYEQYF
TRBJ1-1,.,TRBV7-9,.,TGTGCCAGCAGCTTAATGGACACATTTAACACTGAAGCTTTCTTT,CASSLMDTFNTEAFF
TRBJ2-7,.,TRBV6-2/TRBV6-3,TRBD1,TGTGCCAGCAGTTACGCTACCGGGACAGGGGGCACCTACGAGCAGTACTTC,CASSYATGTGGTYEQYF
TRBJ2-5,.,TRBV2,.,TGTGCCAGCAGTGGCGCCGGGAATCCCCAAGAGACCCAGTACTTC,CASSGAGNPQETQYF
TRBJ1-1,.,TRBV18,.,TGTGCCAGCTCAGGGGGCAGACGTCTGGGGAACACTGAAGCTTTCTTT,CASSGGRRLGNTEAFF
TRBJ1-1,.,TRBV18,.,TGTGCCAGCTCCCCCAGTCAGGGGAACACTGAAGCTTTCTTT,CASSPSQGNTEAFF
TRBJ2-2,.,TRBV29-1,TRBD2,TGCAGCGTAGCCGGAGCTAGCGGTTCGAACACCGGGGAGCTGTTTTTT,CSVAGASGSNTGELFF
TRBJ1-1,few,TRBV5-6,.,TGTGCCAGCAGCTTAGGGGGTCTAGGGGTCACTGAAGCTTTCTTT,CASSLGGLGVTEAFF
TRBJ2-1,.,TRBV5-6,TRBD2,TGTGCCAGCAGCTTGGTTGGACTAGCGAATTATGAGCAGTTCTTC,CASSLVGLANYEQFF
TRBJ2-3,few,TRBV6-4,TRBD2,TGTGCCAGCAGTCCGACTAGCGGGGGGACAGATACGCAGTATTTT,CASSPTSGGTDTQYF
TRBJ1-5,.,TRBV2,TRBD1,TGTGCCAGCAACCTGGACAGGGGGGATCAGCCCCAGCATTTT,CASNLDRGDQPQHF